The present TCR beta chain was sequenced within a study of T cells in localized non-small cell lung cancer (TCRdb year 2020). Broadly, across the study: The study analyzed T cell repertoires of roughly 220 early-stage NSCLC patients, comparing tumors and uninvolved tumor-adjacent lungs. All 250 or so NSCLC patients in the cohort were treatment-naive and had localized lung tumors that were resected. The mean age of the NSCLC patients was approximately 71 years, with about 130 men and 95 to 110 women.

V loses 3 bases, J loses 8 bases, and the germline ends lie 16 bases apart. The CDR3 sequence holds 15 residues, the cysteine and phenylalanine included. Left in the record is the CDR3 DNA by itself, 45 bases read in frame from the first base. CDR1 and CDR2, looked up from the germline V gene, are KGHSH and LQKENI. The immunoSEQ Assay was used to sequence TCR beta CDR3 regions from DNA. As for the original processing: T cell density was computed as TCR beta template counts normalized to usable DNA estimated by amplifying housekeeping genes. The preseqR package was used to estimate richness by extrapolating to 400,000 templates for PBMC samples and to 120,000 templates for tissue samples. Clonality was defined by subtracting Pielou's evenness from one. Differential abundance testing on productive amino-acid clonotypes, with a minimum total count of 5 and an alpha of 0.1, was used to identify tissue-enriched TCRs. The Jaccard Index and the Morisita Overlap Index were used to measure how much the repertoires overlapped between compartments. GLIPH grouped TCR beta CDR3s together with public tetramer-defined viral CDR3s, and a viral motif had to include at least three viral sequences and show V-gene enrichment. Sourced from immuneACCESS, this table was stored by TCRdb with only in-frame sequences that have V and J called. A share of the clones is absent; for the studies checked, an unresolved V gene accounts for under half, and the remainder has no known explanation. V and J calls and clone size are given by that table; D and trimming were obtained from the DNA. Present in this sample are thousands of clones, approximately 22% of which were seen just once. Of the sample, approximately 8.4% falls within the top ten clones.

At diagnosis, tumor, uninvolved tumor-adjacent lung and peripheral blood were collected and then preserved as a mix of FFPE and fresh-frozen material. Details on this clone: It lacks a known antigen. No much larger clone exists at a distance of one base, and base qualities are not known.

Results the study describes overall, beyond this receptor: Longer overall survival was associated with higher blood T cell density, whereas shorter survival was associated with higher adjacent-lung clonality. Uninvolved tumor-adjacent lung showed the highest T cell clonality, higher than tumor, which suggests more focused antigenic responses in the uninvolved tumor-adjacent lung. Because multi-region tumor sequencing was not done, intratumor heterogeneity could not be ruled out. A median of roughly 60 of the top 100 tumor clones were detected in paired uninvolved adjacent lung, and about 29 of these tumor clones were also found among the top 100 clones of the paired uninvolved adjacent lung. Since the design was exploratory, TCR variables were selected using unadjusted p-values with no false-discovery rate correction.

This clonotype was sampled from a male donor aged 60 or older with stage III squamous cell lung carcinoma. The specimen comprised lung tumor tissue, sampled before any cancer treatment. The rearrangement combines TRBV18 with TRBJ1-4; TRBD1 could be the D gene, as 6 bases match. The DNA sequence is given as TGTGCCAGCTCACCGACGGGGGCTTTAGCAGAAAAACTGTTTTTT. It specifies CASSPTGALAEKLFF.